The 7 T cell receptor beta chains in this list originate from one sample, sequenced in a study of sequential checkpoint blockade in melanoma. Profiling relied on immunoSEQ multiplex PCR, and the TCRdb table lists in-frame clones only, not all of them. The data contain fewer than 6,000 clones, approximately 25% of them singletons. The treatment was: randomized to nivolumab then ipilimumab (arm A) or the reverse (arm B). Sequencing was performed on tumor tissue (inferred from file names), taken from a patient given nivolumab and ipilimumab in sequence. The source is a human donor with melanoma.

The rearrangement uses TRBV15 and TRBJ2-1; 10 bases line up with TRBD2. The CDR3 sequence is 17 residues long. Germline V lookup: CDR1 LNHNV, CDR2 YYDKDF (reference sequence). V lost 4 bases, J lost 3 bases, and 9 bases stayed unmatched. The CDR3 DNA reads TGTGCCACCAGCACAACCCGGAGCGGGGGGGTCTACAATGAGCAGTTCTTC. This gives the protein CATSTTRSGGVYNEQFF.

J is TRBJ2-7 and V is TRBV15, with 9 nucleotides matching TRBD1. V lost 0 bases and J lost 4; bases outside the gene matches: 10. CDR1 and CDR2 (germline): LNHNV, YYDKDF (reference sequence). The CDR3 spans 17 residues. CDR3 coding DNA: TGTGCCACCAGCAGAGATGTGTTGGGGACAGGGATATACGAGCAGTACTTC. Its protein is CATSRDVLGTGIYEQYF.

This chain connects TRBV18 to TRBJ2-5; no definite D call. In germline, CDR1 is KGHSH, CDR2 LQKENI. This CDR3 region has 15 residues. Trimming removed 6 bases at V and 0 bases at J, with 14 bases between. CDR3: CASSRNANHQETQYF. The CDR3 DNA sequence: TGTGCCAGCTCCCGTAATGCAAACCACCAAGAGACCCAGTACTTC.

This clone was seen many times. The chain couples TRBV2 to TRBJ1-2, with D possibly being TRBD1 (5 bases). Deletions cut 6 bases from V and 4 bases from J, with 15 bases between. The CDR3 extends over 14 amino acids. Germline CDR1 and CDR2: SNHLY and FYNNEI. The CDR3 sequence: CASRGQGLGYGYTF. CDR3 sequence (DNA): TGTGCCAGCAGGGGGCAGGGATTGGGCTATGGCTACACCTTC.

This clone was recorded at least ten times. The chain employs TRBV11-3 and TRBJ2-1; D call uncertain. From germline, CDR1 is SGHNT and CDR2 YENEEA. Trimming took 2 bases from V and 6 from J, leaving 11 bases between them. The CDR3 is made up of 14 amino acids. CDR3 amino acids: CASSLQVGRNEQFF. Written as DNA, the CDR3 is TGTGCCAGCAGCTTACAAGTAGGCCGCAATGAGCAGTTCTTC.

V is TRBV6-8 and J is TRBJ2-1; 11 bases align to TRBD2. The length of the CDR3 is 15 residues. V dropped 6 bases and J dropped 5; count of bases not matched to a gene: 6. Germline V CDR1 and CDR2: MNHGY, SAAAGT. CDR3 DNA sequence: TGTGCCAGCAGAGTAGCGGGAGGGCCCCACAATGAGCAGTTCTTC. This gives the protein CASRVAGGPHNEQFF.

At least ten counts were recorded for this clone. The CDR3 nucleotides read TGTGCCAGCAGCTTAACAGACAGGGGCAATTCACCCCTCCACTTT. It specifies CASSLTDRGNSPLHF. The chain carries TRBV11-3 and TRBJ1-6, with 8 bases aligning to TRBD1. The CDR3 extends over 15 amino acids. Per germline, CDR1 SGHNT and CDR2 YENEEA. V was clipped by 2 bases and J by 7 bases; unmatched bases: 4.